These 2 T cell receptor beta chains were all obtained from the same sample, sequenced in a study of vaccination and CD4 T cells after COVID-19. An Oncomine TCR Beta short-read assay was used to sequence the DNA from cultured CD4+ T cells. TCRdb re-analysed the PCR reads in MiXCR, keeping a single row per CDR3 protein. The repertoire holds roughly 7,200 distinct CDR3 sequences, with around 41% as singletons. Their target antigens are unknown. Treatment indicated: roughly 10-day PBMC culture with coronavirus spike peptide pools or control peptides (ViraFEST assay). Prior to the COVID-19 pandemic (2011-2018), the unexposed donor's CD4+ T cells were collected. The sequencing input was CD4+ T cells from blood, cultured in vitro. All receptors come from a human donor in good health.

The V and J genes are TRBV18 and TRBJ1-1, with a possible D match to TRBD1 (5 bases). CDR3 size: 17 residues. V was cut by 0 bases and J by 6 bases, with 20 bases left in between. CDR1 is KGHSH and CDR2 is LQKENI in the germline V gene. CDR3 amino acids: CASSPPSQGAVGSEAFF. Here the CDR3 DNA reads TGTGCCAGCTCACCACCAAGCCAGGGAGCGGTTGGGTCTGAAGCTTTCTTT.

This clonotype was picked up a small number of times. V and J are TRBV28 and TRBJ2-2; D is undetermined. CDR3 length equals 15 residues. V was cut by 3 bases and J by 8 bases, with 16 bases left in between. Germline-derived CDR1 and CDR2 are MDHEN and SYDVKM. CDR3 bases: TGTGCCAGCAGTTTGAGCCGGTCCTCTGGAGGGGAGCTGTTTTTT. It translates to CASSLSRSSGGELFF.